The present T cell receptor (beta chain) was sequenced within a study of T cell responses to AZD1222 COVID-19 vaccine. Remarks on this clone: Its matching antigen is unknown.

Findings and caveats of the study: Clonal diversity was possibly underestimated; the donors were predominantly white British and more often female.

The table came from immunoSEQ multiplex PCR; TCRdb's copy has only in-frame clones and leaves some out. The top ten clones hold about 1.5% of a sample with 120,000 to 150,000 clones, 90% to 95% of them seen once. The CDR3 has 12 amino acids. Trimming took off 4 bases at V and 5 bases at J, with 8 bases between the two ends. Sequences were derived from peripheral blood, sampled on day 0 of AZD1222 vaccination. The V call is TRBV12-3 or TRBV12-4, the J call TRBJ1-2; no firm D call. The origin of this receptor is an adult in good health. CDR3 in DNA: TGTGCCAGCAGTTCCCGGCAGTATGGCTACACCTTC. It codes for CASSSRQYGYTF.